The sequence of this T cell receptor (beta chain) was determined in a study of vaccination and CD4 T cells after COVID-19. On the study more broadly: The stimulating agents, overlapping spike peptides, came from SARS-CoV-2, HCoV-NL63, HCoV-OC43 and HCoV-229E. Control cultures used a CEFX viral epitope pool, an HIV-1 Nef peptide pool, or no peptide.

Germline V lookup: CDR1 MNHEY, CDR2 SVGEGT. The V gene lost 2 bases and the J gene lost 4 bases, with 11 bases spanning the gap. CDR3 length: 14 residues. Indicated treatment: roughly 10-day PBMC culture with coronavirus spike peptide pools or control peptides (ViraFEST assay). From the unexposed donor, CD4+ T cells were collected ahead of the COVID-19 pandemic (2011-2018). ViraFEST used peptide pools to expand antigen-specific T cells and subsequently sequenced their TCRs. Researchers reported culturing a few million PBMCs per well with 9.5 to 10 IU/ml IL-2 and 8 to 10 ug/ml peptide pools. There are a few counts of this clonotype. Its cognate antigen is unknown. With the Oncomine TCR Beta short-read assay, DNA from cultured CD4+ T cells was sequenced. The genomic DNA was obtained from cultured CD4+ T cells by extraction with the QIAamp micro DNA kit. TCRdb analysed the PCR reads with MiXCR anew, one entry per CDR3 protein. Of 9,900 or so distinct CDR3 sequences in the sample, around 30% are singletons; the top ten hold about an eighth.

Sequencing input: CD4+ T cells from blood, cultured in vitro. This receptor was obtained from a human donor in good health. The rearrangement uses TRBV6-2 or TRBV6-3 and TRBJ1-1; tentatively, D is TRBD1 (5 bases). CDR3: CASSYRGTVTEAFF. The CDR3 DNA reads as TGTGCCAGCAGTTACCGGGGGACGGTCACTGAAGCTTTCTTT.